Detailed here is one TCR beta chain. In the original analysis: Scientists estimated how many nucleated cells there were by amplifying reference gene primers. TCRdb's copy holds only in-frame clones and misses some; the assay was immunoSEQ multiplex PCR. The V and J calls and clone size come from that table; D and trimming were worked out from the DNA. The table has more than 250,000 clones, approximately 89% seen once. The CDR3 is made up of 16 amino acids. Germline loops: CDR1 MGHRA, CDR2 YSYEKL. V gave up 3 bases and J gave up 3 bases, with 18 bases separating them. This sample is part of a study of blood T cell repertoires in COVID-19.

V and J are TRBV4-1 and TRBJ2-7, with a tentative D call TRBD1 (6 bases). This clonotype was obtained from a woman younger than 30 who had recovered from COVID-19. The sequenced sample was PBMCs or T cells enriched from blood (not recorded which). Written as DNA, the CDR3 is TGCGCCAGCAGCCAGGCCTACAGGGCATACTACTACGAGCAGTACTTC. Encoded protein: CASSQAYRAYYYEQYF.